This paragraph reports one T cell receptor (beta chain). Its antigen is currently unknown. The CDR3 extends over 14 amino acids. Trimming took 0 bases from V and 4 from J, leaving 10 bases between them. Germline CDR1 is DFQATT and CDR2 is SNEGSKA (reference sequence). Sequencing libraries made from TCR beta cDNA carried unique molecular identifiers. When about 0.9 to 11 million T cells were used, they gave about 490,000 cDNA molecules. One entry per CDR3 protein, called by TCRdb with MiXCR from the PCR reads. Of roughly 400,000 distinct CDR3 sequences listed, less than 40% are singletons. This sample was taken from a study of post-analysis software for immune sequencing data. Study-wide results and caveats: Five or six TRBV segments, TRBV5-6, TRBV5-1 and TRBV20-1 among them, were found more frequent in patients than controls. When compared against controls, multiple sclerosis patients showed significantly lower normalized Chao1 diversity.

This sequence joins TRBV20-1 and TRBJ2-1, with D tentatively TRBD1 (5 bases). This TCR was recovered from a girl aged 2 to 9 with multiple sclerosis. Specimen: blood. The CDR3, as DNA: TGCAGTGCTAGAGATCCGAGACAGTACAATGAGCAGTTCTTC. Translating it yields CSARDPRQYNEQFF.